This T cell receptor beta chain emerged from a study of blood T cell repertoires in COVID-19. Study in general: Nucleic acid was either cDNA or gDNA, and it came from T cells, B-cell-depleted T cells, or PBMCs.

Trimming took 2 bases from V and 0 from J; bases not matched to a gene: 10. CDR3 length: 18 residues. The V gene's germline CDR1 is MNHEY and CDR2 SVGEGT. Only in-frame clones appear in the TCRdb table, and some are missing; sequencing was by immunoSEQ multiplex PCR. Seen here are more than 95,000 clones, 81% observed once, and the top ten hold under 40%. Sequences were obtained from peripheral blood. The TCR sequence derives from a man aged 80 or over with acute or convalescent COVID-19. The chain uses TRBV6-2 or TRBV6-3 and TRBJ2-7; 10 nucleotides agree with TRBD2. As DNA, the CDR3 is TGTGCCAGCAGTTACCGGAGAGCGGGAGGGCGGGGCTCCTACGAGCAGTACTTC. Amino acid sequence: CASSYRRAGGRGSYEQYF.